The text below deals with one TCR beta chain. Assay used: immunoSEQ multiplex PCR; TCRdb lists only in-frame clones, some missing. The data contain more than 400,000 clones, roughly 88% of them singletons. V lost 2 bases and J lost 2; bases outside the gene matches: 5. The CDR3 has 15 residues. CDR1 and CDR2 from the germline V gene are LNHNV and YYDKDF (reference sequence). This sample is part of a study of blood T cell repertoires in COVID-19. At the level of the study: PBMCs, B-cell-depleted T cells, or T cells were the source of the cDNA or gDNA that made up the material.

Sample: peripheral blood. This clonotype was obtained from a human donor in a cohort sampled during active COVID-19. The V gene is TRBV15, the J gene TRBJ2-7; 8 positions agree with TRBD1. This CDR3 is CATSRPTGETYEQYF. The CDR3 DNA reads TGTGCCACCAGCAGACCGACAGGGGAGACCTACGAGCAGTACTTC.